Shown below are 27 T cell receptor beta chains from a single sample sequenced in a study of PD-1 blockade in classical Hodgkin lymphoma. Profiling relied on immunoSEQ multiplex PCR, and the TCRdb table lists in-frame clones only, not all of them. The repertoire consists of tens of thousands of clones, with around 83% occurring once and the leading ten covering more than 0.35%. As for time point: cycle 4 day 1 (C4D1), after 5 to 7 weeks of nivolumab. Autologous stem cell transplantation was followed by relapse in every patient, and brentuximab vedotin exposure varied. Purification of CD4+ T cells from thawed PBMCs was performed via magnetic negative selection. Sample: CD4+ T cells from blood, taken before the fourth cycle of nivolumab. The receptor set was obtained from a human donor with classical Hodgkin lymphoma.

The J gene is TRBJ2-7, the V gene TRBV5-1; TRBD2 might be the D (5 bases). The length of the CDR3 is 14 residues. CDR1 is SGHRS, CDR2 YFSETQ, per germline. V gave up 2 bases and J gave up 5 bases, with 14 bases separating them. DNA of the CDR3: TGCGCCAGCAGCTTATCAGCGGAGAGGCACGAGCAGTACTTC. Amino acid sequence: CASSLSAERHEQYF.

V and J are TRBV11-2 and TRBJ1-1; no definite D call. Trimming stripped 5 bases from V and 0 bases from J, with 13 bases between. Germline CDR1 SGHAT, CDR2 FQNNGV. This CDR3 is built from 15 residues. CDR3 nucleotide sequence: TGTGCCAGCAGCCCTCGCCAGAGCATGAACACTGAAGCTTTCTTT. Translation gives CASSPRQSMNTEAFF.

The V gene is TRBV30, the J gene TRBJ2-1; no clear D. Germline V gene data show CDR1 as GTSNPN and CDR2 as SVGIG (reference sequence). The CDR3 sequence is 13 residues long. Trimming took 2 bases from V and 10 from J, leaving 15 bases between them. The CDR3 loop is CAWSPLGNGEQFF. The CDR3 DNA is TGTGCCTGGAGTCCCCTCGGTAATGGAGAGCAGTTCTTC.

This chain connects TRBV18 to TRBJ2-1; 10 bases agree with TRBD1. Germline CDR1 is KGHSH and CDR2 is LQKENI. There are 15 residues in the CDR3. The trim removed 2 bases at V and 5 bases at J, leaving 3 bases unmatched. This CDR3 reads CASSPRTGGDNEQFF. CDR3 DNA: TGTGCCAGCTCACCAAGGACAGGGGGGGACAATGAGCAGTTCTTC.

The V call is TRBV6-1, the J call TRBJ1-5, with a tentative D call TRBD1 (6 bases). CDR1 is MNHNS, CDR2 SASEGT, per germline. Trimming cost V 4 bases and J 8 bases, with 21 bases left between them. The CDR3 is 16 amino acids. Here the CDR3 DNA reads TGTGCCAGCAGTGCAACAGGGAGGGGCGGGAATGAGCCCCAGCATTTT. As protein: CASSATGRGGNEPQHF.

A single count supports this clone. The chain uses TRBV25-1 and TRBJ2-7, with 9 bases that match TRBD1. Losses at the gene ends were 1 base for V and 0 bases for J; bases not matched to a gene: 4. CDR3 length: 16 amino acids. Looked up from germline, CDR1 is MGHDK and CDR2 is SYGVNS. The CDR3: CASSESTGQGSYEQYF. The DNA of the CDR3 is TGTGCCAGCAGTGAATCTACGGGACAGGGCTCCTACGAGCAGTACTTC.

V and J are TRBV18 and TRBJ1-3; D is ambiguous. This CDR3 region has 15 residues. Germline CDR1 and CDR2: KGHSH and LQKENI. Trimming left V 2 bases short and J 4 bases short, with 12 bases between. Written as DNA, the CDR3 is TGTGCCAGCTCACCATCCTTGGCAGACGGAAACACCATATATTTT. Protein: CASSPSLADGNTIYF. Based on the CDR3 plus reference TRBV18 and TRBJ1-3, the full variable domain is NAGVMQNPRHLVRRRGQEARLRCSPMKGHSHVYWYRQLPEEGLKFMVYLQKENIIDESGMPKERFSAEFPKEGPSILRIQQVVRGDSAAYFCASSPSLADGNTIYFGEGSWLTVV.

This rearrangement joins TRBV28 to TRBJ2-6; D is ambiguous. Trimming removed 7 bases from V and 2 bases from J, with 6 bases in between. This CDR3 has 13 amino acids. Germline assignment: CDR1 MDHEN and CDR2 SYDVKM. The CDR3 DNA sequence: TGTGCCAGCAATCTGGCTGGGGCCAACGTCCTGACTTTC. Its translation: CASNLAGANVLTF.

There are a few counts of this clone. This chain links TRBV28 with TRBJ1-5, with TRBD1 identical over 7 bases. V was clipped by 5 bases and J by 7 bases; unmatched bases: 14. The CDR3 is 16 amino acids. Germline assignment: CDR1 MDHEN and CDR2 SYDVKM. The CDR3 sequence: CASSPPRQGARQPQHF. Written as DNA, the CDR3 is TGTGCCAGCAGTCCCCCCCGACAGGGTGCAAGGCAGCCCCAGCATTTT.

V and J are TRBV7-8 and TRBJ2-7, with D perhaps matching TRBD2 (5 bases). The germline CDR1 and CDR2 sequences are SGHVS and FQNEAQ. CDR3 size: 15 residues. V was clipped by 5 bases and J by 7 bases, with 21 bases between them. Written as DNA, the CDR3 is TGTGCCAGCAGCCCCCGGGGTACCGCTTTATGGGAGCAGTACTTC. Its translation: CASSPRGTALWEQYF.

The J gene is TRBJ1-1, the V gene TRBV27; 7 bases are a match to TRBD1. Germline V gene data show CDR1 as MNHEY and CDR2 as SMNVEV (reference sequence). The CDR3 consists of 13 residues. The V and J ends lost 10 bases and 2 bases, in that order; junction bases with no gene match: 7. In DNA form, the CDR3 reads TGTGCCACCGGACAGGCCAGCAACACTGAAGCTTTCTTT. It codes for CATGQASNTEAFF.

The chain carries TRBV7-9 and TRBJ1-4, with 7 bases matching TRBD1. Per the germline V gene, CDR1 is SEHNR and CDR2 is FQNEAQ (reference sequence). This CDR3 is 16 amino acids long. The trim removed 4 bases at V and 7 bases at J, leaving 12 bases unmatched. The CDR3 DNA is TGTGCCAGCAGCTGGGGACAGTACCTATCTAGTGAAAAACTGTTTTTT. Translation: CASSWGQYLSSEKLFF.

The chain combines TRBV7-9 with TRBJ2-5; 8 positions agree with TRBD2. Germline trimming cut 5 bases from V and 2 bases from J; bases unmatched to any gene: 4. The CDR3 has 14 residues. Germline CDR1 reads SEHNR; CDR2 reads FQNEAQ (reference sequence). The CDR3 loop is CASSLLAAQETQYF. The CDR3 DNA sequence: TGTGCCAGCAGCCTACTAGCGGCACAAGAGACCCAGTACTTC. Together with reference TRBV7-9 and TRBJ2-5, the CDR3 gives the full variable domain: DTGVSQNPRHKITKRGQNVTFRCDPISEHNRLYWYRQTLGQGPEFLTYFQNEAQLEKSRLLSDRFSAERPKGSFSTLEIQRTEQGDSAMYLCASSLLAAQETQYFGPGTRLLVL.

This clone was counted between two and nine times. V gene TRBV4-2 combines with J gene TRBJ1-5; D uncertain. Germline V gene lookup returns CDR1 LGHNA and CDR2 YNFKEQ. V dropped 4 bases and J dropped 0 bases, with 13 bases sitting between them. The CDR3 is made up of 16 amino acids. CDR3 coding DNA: TGTGCCAGCAGCCTCGAACAGAAAATTAGCAATCAGCCCCAGCATTTT. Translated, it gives CASSLEQKISNQPQHF.

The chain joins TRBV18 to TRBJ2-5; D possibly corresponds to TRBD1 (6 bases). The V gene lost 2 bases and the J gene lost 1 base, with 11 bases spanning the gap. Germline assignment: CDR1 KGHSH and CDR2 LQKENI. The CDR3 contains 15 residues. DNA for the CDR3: TGTGCCAGCTCACCAATAGGACAGACCCAAGAGACCCAGTACTTC. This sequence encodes CASSPIGQTQETQYF.

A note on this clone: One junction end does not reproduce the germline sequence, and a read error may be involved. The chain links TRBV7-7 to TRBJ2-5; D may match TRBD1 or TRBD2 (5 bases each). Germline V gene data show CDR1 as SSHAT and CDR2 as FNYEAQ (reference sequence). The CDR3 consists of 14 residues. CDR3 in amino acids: CASSPNGAQETQYF. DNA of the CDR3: TGTGCTAGCAGCCCTAACGGGGCGCAAGAGACCCAGTACTTC.

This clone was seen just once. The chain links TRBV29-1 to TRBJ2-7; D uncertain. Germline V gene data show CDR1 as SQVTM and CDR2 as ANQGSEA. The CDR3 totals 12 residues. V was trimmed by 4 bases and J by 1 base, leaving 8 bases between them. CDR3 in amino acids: CSVVLGSYEQYF. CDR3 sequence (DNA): TGCAGCGTTGTGCTGGGATCCTACGAGCAGTACTTC.

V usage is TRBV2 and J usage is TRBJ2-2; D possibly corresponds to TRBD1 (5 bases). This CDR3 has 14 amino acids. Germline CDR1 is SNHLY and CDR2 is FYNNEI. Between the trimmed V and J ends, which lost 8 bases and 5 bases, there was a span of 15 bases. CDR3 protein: CASSNLGVTGELFF. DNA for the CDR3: TGTGCCAGCTCTAATTTAGGGGTAACCGGGGAGCTGTTTTTT.

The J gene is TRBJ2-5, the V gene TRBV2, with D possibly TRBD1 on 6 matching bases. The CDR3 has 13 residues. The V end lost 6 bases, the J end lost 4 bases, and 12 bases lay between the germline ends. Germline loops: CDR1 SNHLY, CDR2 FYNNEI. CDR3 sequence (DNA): TGTGCCAGCAGCGGAACAGGGTTAGAGACCCAGTACTTC. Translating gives CASSGTGLETQYF.

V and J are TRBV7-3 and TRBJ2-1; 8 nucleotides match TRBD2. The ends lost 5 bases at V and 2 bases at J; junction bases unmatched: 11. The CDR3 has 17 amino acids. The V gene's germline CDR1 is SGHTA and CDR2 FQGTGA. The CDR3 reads CASSRLGTSGPYNEQFF. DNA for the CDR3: TGTGCCAGCAGCCGCCTAGGCACTAGCGGCCCCTACAATGAGCAGTTCTTC.

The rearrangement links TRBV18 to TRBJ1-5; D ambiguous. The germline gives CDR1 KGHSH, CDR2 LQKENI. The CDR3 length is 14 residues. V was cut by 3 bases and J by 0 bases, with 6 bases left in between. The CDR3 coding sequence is TGTGCCAGCTCACCGACGGATAGCAATCAGCCCCAGCATTTT. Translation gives CASSPTDSNQPQHF.

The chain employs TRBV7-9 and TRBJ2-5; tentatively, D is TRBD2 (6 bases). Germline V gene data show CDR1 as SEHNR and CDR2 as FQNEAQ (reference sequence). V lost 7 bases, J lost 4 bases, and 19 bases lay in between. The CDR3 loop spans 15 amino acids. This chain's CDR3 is CASTPGRRAGETQYF. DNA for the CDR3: TGTGCCAGCACCCCCGGTAGGAGGGCAGGAGAGACCCAGTACTTC.

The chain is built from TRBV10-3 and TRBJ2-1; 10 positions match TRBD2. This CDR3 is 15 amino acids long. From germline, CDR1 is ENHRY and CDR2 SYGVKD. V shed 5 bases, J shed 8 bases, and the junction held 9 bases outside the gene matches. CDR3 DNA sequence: TGTGCCATCAGTCCAGCGGGGGGGACCGGAGATGAGCAGTTCTTC. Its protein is CAISPAGGTGDEQFF.

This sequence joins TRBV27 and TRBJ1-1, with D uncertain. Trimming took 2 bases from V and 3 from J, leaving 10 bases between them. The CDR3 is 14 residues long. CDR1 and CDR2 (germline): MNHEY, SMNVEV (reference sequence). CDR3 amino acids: CASSLIRQDTEAFF. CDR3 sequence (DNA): TGTGCCAGCAGTTTAATTCGGCAAGACACTGAAGCTTTCTTT.

CDR3: CASVRGNRPIKETQYF. In DNA, the CDR3 is TGTGCCAGCGTCCGGGGGAATCGACCCATAAAAGAGACCCAGTACTTC. The chain links TRBV7-8 to TRBJ2-5; D perhaps matches TRBD2 (6 bases). The CDR3 is made up of 16 amino acids. Germline V gives CDR1 SGHVS, CDR2 FQNEAQ. V lost 8 bases and J lost 3, with 22 bases in between.

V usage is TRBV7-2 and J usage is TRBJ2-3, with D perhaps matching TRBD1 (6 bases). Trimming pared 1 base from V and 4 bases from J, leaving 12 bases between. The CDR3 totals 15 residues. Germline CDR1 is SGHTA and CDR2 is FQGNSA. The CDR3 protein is CASSLDREIADTQYF. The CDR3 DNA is TGTGCCAGCAGCTTAGACAGGGAAATCGCAGATACGCAGTATTTT.

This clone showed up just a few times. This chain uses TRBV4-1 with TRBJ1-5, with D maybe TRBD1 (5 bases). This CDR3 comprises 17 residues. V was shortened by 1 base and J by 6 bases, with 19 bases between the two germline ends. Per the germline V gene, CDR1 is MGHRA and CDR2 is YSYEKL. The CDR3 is CASSQGRAFKLSQPQHF. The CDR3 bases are TGCGCCAGCAGCCAAGGCAGGGCATTCAAATTGAGTCAGCCCCAGCATTTT.